The 15 T cell receptor beta chains reported below all come from one sample, sequenced in a study of shared clonotypes between healthy human individuals. Only in-frame clones appear in the TCRdb table, and some are missing; sequencing was by immunoSEQ multiplex PCR. The sample records 150,000 to 200,000 clones, roughly 93% being singletons. The sample comprised naive CD4+ T cells sorted from blood. As to subset: CD45RA+ positively selected. All receptors derive from a woman in her 30s in good health.

V usage is TRBV10-3 and J usage is TRBJ2-5; TRBD2 agrees at 7 bases. This CDR3 region has 14 residues. The germline gives CDR1 ENHRY, CDR2 SYGVKD. V lost 6 bases and J lost 1; bases outside the gene matches: 5. The DNA for the CDR3 is TGTGCCATCAGGCGGGAGAGGGCCCAAGAGACCCAGTACTTC. Protein sequence: CAIRRERAQETQYF.

This clone is a singleton in its sample. The chain couples TRBV9 to TRBJ2-5, with a weak D call TRBD2 (6 bases). Trimming removed 2 bases at V and 5 bases at J, with 13 bases between. Germline CDR1 and CDR2: SGDLS and YYNGEE. The CDR3 contains 14 residues. The CDR3 coding sequence is TGTGCCAGCAGCGTTACTAGCTCCAGGGAGACCCAGTACTTC. Translating gives CASSVTSSRETQYF.

V usage is TRBV4-1 and J usage is TRBJ1-4, with D perhaps matching TRBD1 (5 bases). CDR3 size: 15 residues. The germline V gene has CDR1 MGHRA and CDR2 YSYEKL. V gave up 2 bases and J gave up 5 bases, with 12 bases separating them. The CDR3 is CASSQLGTVNEKLFF. CDR3 coding DNA: TGCGCCAGCAGCCAACTAGGGACGGTAAATGAAAAACTGTTTTTT.

The chain carries TRBV18 and TRBJ2-1, with no clear D. Per the germline V gene, CDR1 is KGHSH and CDR2 is LQKENI. The V and J ends lost 3 bases and 8 bases respectively, with 11 bases between them. The CDR3 contains 13 residues. CDR3 loop: CASSPLAQDEQFF. The CDR3 DNA reads as TGTGCCAGCTCACCTTTGGCGCAGGATGAGCAGTTCTTC.

This chain joins TRBV27 and TRBJ1-2; D is undetermined. Germline lookup yields CDR1 MNHEY and CDR2 SMNVEV (reference sequence). The ends were cut back, 5 bases at V and 0 bases at J, with 13 bases in the middle. The CDR3 is made up of 15 amino acids. CDR3 region: CASSDPAEANYGYTF. In DNA form, the CDR3 reads TGTGCCAGCAGTGACCCCGCAGAAGCTAACTATGGCTACACCTTC.

The genes are TRBV28 and TRBJ1-2, with 7 nucleotides matching TRBD1. Germline trimming cut 1 base from V and 7 bases from J; bases unmatched to any gene: 18. CDR1 MDHEN and CDR2 SYDVKM come from the germline V gene. The CDR3 contains 18 residues. CDR3 sequence (DNA): TGTGCCAGCAGTTTATCCAGTCACCTAACAGGGGACCAACCTGGCTACACCTTC. It yields the protein CASSLSSHLTGDQPGYTF.

The chain links TRBV19 to TRBJ1-5, with D unresolved. V lost 4 bases and J lost 5, with 9 bases in between. This CDR3 is 13 amino acids long. The germline gives CDR1 LNHDA, CDR2 SQIVND (reference sequence). Here the CDR3 reads CASSNQRDQPQHF. The CDR3 DNA reads as TGTGCCAGTAGTAACCAAAGGGATCAGCCCCAGCATTTT.

V usage is TRBV10-3 and J usage is TRBJ2-1; 9 positions agree with TRBD2. The CDR3 extends over 13 amino acids. The ends lost 7 bases at V and 8 bases at J; junction bases unmatched: 6. The germline gives CDR1 ENHRY, CDR2 SYGVKD. CDR3 region: CAINKREEDEQFF. The CDR3 bases are TGTGCCATCAACAAGCGGGAGGAGGATGAGCAGTTCTTC.

There are a few counts of this clone. V and J are TRBV20-1 and TRBJ2-7; D ambiguous. Germline loops: CDR1 DFQATT, CDR2 SNEGSKA (reference sequence). CDR3 size: 11 residues. CDR3 sequence: CRPTESNEQYF. The CDR3 DNA reads as TGCAGGCCAACGGAGTCCAACGAGCAGTACTTC.

This chain joins TRBV5-1 and TRBJ1-1; 7 positions match TRBD1. The CDR3 extends over 14 amino acids. J gave up 0 bases and V 4 bases, and 3 bases lay outside the gene matches. Germline CDR1 SGHRS, CDR2 YFSETQ. The CDR3 DNA follows: TGCGCCAGCAGCCTAGGACAGGTGAACACTGAAGCTTTCTTT. It is translated as CASSLGQVNTEAFF.

V and J are TRBV29-1 and TRBJ2-1; 16 bases fit TRBD2. V was pared by 7 bases and J by 7 bases, with 13 bases of the junction left unmatched. Germline V CDR1 and CDR2: SQVTM, ANQGSEA. This CDR3 is built from 17 residues. The CDR3 DNA sequence: TGCAGCGCAGTCCCGGGACTAGCGGGAGGGCCTCTAAATGAGCAGTTCTTC. Translation gives CSAVPGLAGGPLNEQFF.

V is TRBV7-8 and J is TRBJ2-5, with a possible D match to TRBD1 (6 bases). Trimming stripped 6 bases from V and 5 bases from J, with 16 bases between. Per germline, CDR1 SGHVS and CDR2 FQNEAQ. This CDR3 region has 14 residues. For the CDR3, the DNA is TGTGCCAGCAGGACGGACAGTTCCAAGGAGACCCAGTACTTC. It specifies CASRTDSSKETQYF.

CDR3 nucleotides: TGCGCCAGCAGCTTGGGACAGGGGAACTACGAGCAGTACTTC. It specifies CASSLGQGNYEQYF. This sequence joins TRBV5-1 and TRBJ2-7; the match to TRBD1 covers 8 bases. The V segment lost 0 bases and the J segment 3 bases; nucleotides outside the gene matches: 2. Germline loops: CDR1 SGHRS, CDR2 YFSETQ. This CDR3 is built from 14 residues.

This sequence joins TRBV2 and TRBJ2-1, with 10 bases fitting TRBD1. This CDR3 has 13 amino acids. Germline V gene sequence: CDR1 SNHLY, CDR2 FYNNEI. Unmatched junction bases numbered 2, after V lost 5 bases and J lost 7 bases. CDR3 sequence reads: CASSWGQGNEQFF. The CDR3, as DNA: TGTGCCAGCAGTTGGGGACAGGGGAATGAGCAGTTCTTC.

The chain uses TRBV5-4 and TRBJ1-2, with D maybe TRBD1 (5 bases). Deletions cut 0 bases from V and 2 bases from J, with 11 bases between. The CDR3 has 15 residues. Germline CDR1 reads SGHNT; CDR2 reads YYREEE (reference sequence). CDR3 DNA: TGTGCCAGCAGCTTGGCGGGGGTAGGGAACTATGGCTACACCTTC. It specifies CASSLAGVGNYGYTF.